The text below deals with one T cell receptor (beta chain). The source of the sample is a study of T cell changes during pregnancy in multiple sclerosis. Sequencing was performed with immunoSEQ multiplex PCR; in TCRdb, only in-frame clones are kept and a portion is missing. Of some 80,000 clones in the sample, roughly 93% were seen once. The CDR3 extends over 10 amino acids. Per the germline V gene, CDR1 is DFQATT and CDR2 is SNEGSKA (reference sequence). Between the trimmed V and J ends, which lost 5 bases and 9 bases, there was a span of 10 bases. The sample consisted of peripheral blood, taken in the third trimester of pregnancy. The sequence came from a female donor with multiple sclerosis, enrolled in a pregnancy study. The rearrangement uses TRBV20-1 and TRBJ1-2; tentatively, D is TRBD1 (6 bases). In DNA form, the CDR3 reads TGCAGTGCTTACAGGGACCGCTACACCTTC. Amino acid sequence: CSAYRDRYTF.